These 27 T cell receptor beta chains share one sample of origin, sequenced in a study of T cell clonotyping in hematopoietic cell transplantation. Assay used: immunoSEQ multiplex PCR; TCRdb lists only in-frame clones, some missing. The profile covers 15,000 to 20,000 clones, with around nine tenths appearing a single time and about 5.7% taken by the ten largest. Sequencing input: peripheral blood mononuclear cells. These receptors originate from a man between 40 and 49 years old in good health. Some clones in this sample may be carry-over from other donors' samples.

J is TRBJ2-3 and V is TRBV4-3; perhaps D is TRBD1 or TRBD2 (5 bases each). With 1 base removed from V and 2 bases from J, the gap between germline ends came to 13 bases. There are 16 residues in the CDR3. The germline CDR1 and CDR2 sequences are LGHNA and YSLEER. The CDR3 DNA sequence: TGCGCCAGCAGCCAAGCTTCGGGGACCTTCACAGATACGCAGTATTTT. This gives the protein CASSQASGTFTDTQYF.

The V gene is TRBV6-5, the J gene TRBJ2-3; 7 bases align to TRBD2. The J segment lost 4 bases and the V segment lost 6 bases, leaving 7 bases of the junction unmatched. Per the germline V gene, CDR1 is MNHEY and CDR2 is SVGAGI. The CDR3 loop spans 14 amino acids. The CDR3 here is CASRPTGGADTQYF. The CDR3 DNA reads as TGTGCCAGCAGACCTACGGGGGGTGCAGATACGCAGTATTTT.

The genes are TRBV7-6 and TRBJ2-3; 12 bases are a match to TRBD2. Germline V gives CDR1 SGHVS, CDR2 FNYEAQ. CDR3 size: 18 residues. V lost 1 base, J lost 1 base, and 6 bases stayed unmatched. CDR3: CASSLELASGGGTDTQYF. For the CDR3, the DNA is TGTGCCAGCAGCTTAGAACTGGCTAGCGGGGGGGGCACAGATACGCAGTATTTT.

The rearrangement uses TRBV28 and TRBJ1-6; 12 nucleotides match TRBD1. Looked up from germline, CDR1 is MDHEN and CDR2 is SYDVKM. J was trimmed by 10 bases and V by 5 bases; bases with no gene match: 12. This CDR3 has 17 residues. The CDR3 spells CASSPPTGTGGASPLHF. The CDR3 DNA reads TGTGCCAGCAGTCCGCCAACCGGGACAGGGGGCGCATCACCCCTCCACTTT.

The V call is TRBV6-5, the J call TRBJ2-7; 7 bases are a match to TRBD1. Germline CDR1 reads MNHEY; CDR2 reads SVGAGI. The trim removed 6 bases at V and 3 bases at J, leaving 8 bases unmatched. The CDR3 length is 14 residues. The CDR3 nucleotides read TGTGCCAGCAGCCCCGGGACAGACTACTACGAGCAGTACTTC. Its translation is CASSPGTDYYEQYF.

The CDR3 spells CASLTGYEQYF. The CDR3 nucleotides read TGTGCCAGCCTCACGGGTTACGAGCAGTACTTC. The V and J genes are TRBV9 and TRBJ2-7; no clear D gene. Germline assignment: CDR1 SGDLS and CDR2 YYNGEE. Trimming pared 7 bases from V and 4 bases from J, leaving 9 bases between. The CDR3 length is 11 residues.

V gene TRBV5-4 combines with J gene TRBJ2-3; perhaps TRBD1 as D (6 bases). V dropped 2 bases and J dropped 10 bases, with 14 bases sitting between them. Germline assignment: CDR1 SGHNT and CDR2 YYREEE (reference sequence). This CDR3 region has 13 residues. CDR3 in DNA: TGTGCCAGCAGCTTCCCCTTAGAGGGGGCGCAGTATTTT. Protein sequence: CASSFPLEGAQYF.

This clone was seen a single time. V gene TRBV9 combines with J gene TRBJ2-3; 8 nucleotides align to TRBD2. Germline CDR1 and CDR2: SGDLS and YYNGEE. The V segment lost 0 bases and the J segment 1 base; nucleotides outside the gene matches: 4. There are 16 residues in the CDR3. The CDR3 loop is CASSVAAAGGTDTQYF. CDR3 DNA sequence: TGTGCCAGCAGCGTAGCAGCAGCGGGAGGCACAGATACGCAGTATTTT.

This chain joins TRBV30 and TRBJ1-2, with a weak D call TRBD1 (6 bases). Trimming left V 2 bases short and J 8 bases short, with 21 bases between. Per germline, CDR1 GTSNPN and CDR2 SVGIG (reference sequence). The CDR3 is made up of 15 amino acids. The CDR3 nucleotides are TGTGCCTGGAGTATGTCGGAGGGGGGCGCGGCGGGCTACACCTTC. This codes for CAWSMSEGGAAGYTF.

This clone was detected only once. The J gene is TRBJ2-3, the V gene TRBV30, with 7 positions matching TRBD1. This CDR3 contains 15 residues. Unmatched junction bases numbered 12, after V lost 3 bases and J lost 6 bases. CDR1 GTSNPN and CDR2 SVGIG come from the germline V gene (reference sequence). The CDR3 coding sequence is TGTGCCTGGAGGAAAAGACAGGGTAGATCTGATACGCAGTATTTT. Translation gives CAWRKRQGRSDTQYF.

The gene calls are TRBV9 and TRBJ1-5; perhaps TRBD1 as D (6 bases). CDR3 length: 15 residues. Per the germline V gene, CDR1 is SGDLS and CDR2 is YYNGEE. The V end was cut by 4 bases, the J end by 7 bases, with 18 bases between. The CDR3 sequence: CASSPRGGAEQPQHF. The CDR3 nucleotides read TGTGCCAGCAGCCCAAGAGGGGGGGCCGAACAGCCCCAGCATTTT.

The rearrangement joins TRBV7-2 to TRBJ2-5, with D possibly called TRBD1 or TRBD2 (5 bases each). The germline V gene encodes CDR1 SGHTA and CDR2 FQGNSA. The V gene lost 4 bases and the J gene lost 5 bases, with 14 bases spanning the gap. This CDR3 region has 14 residues. The CDR3 sequence is CASSYGGGSETQYF. CDR3 nucleotides: TGTGCCAGCAGCTATGGGGGTGGGTCGGAGACCCAGTACTTC.

This chain links TRBV6-4 with TRBJ2-3; TRBD2 aligns across 9 bases. V lost 2 bases, J lost 4 bases, and 1 base stayed unmatched. Looked up from germline, CDR1 is MRHNA and CDR2 is SNTAGT. The CDR3 consists of 14 residues. The CDR3 loop is CASSDGGGADTQYF. CDR3 sequence (DNA): TGTGCCAGCAGTGACGGCGGGGGGGCAGATACGCAGTATTTT.

This sequence joins TRBV6-5 and TRBJ1-1; possibly TRBD1 for D (6 bases). Germline loops: CDR1 MNHEY, CDR2 SVGAGI. The CDR3 is made up of 15 amino acids. Trimming left V 2 bases short and J 1 base short, with 11 bases between. The CDR3 region is CASSYGGQTNTEAFF. As DNA, the CDR3 is TGTGCCAGCAGTTACGGGGGACAAACGAACACTGAAGCTTTCTTT.

The chain joins TRBV4-3 to TRBJ1-6; D remains ambiguous. Germline V CDR1 and CDR2: LGHNA, YSLEER. With 5 bases removed from V and 7 bases from J, the gap between germline ends came to 6 bases. The CDR3 is 12 amino acids. CDR3 protein: CASSRVNSPLHF. In DNA form, the CDR3 reads TGCGCCAGCAGCAGAGTAAATTCACCCCTCCACTTT.

This chain uses TRBV5-8 with TRBJ2-5; 8 bases map to TRBD2. CDR1 and CDR2 from the germline V gene are SGHTS and YDEGEE. This CDR3 has 16 residues. With V trimmed by 4 bases and J by 6 bases, 14 bases remained unmatched. The DNA for the CDR3 is TGTGCCAGCAGCCCCAGCGCGGGGGGACCGACGAAGACCCAGTACTTC. This encodes CASSPSAGGPTKTQYF.

V and J are TRBV29-1 and TRBJ2-3, with D perhaps matching TRBD2 (6 bases). The germline CDR1 and CDR2 sequences are SQVTM and ANQGSEA. Between the trimmed V and J ends, which lost 5 bases and 4 bases, there was a span of 10 bases. The CDR3 runs to 12 residues. The CDR3 is CSVLREADTQYF. As DNA, the CDR3 is TGCAGCGTTTTAAGGGAGGCAGATACGCAGTATTTT.

This clone was seen only once. The rearrangement uses TRBV5-1 and TRBJ1-1; D is possibly TRBD1 (6 bases). The V and J ends lost 3 bases and 6 bases respectively, with 18 bases between them. CDR1 is SGHRS, CDR2 YFSETQ, per germline. The CDR3 contains 15 residues. The CDR3 nucleotides read TGCGCCAGCAGCTGGGGGGGGGCCCAACGGGCTGAAGCTTTCTTT. Amino acids: CASSWGGAQRAEAFF. Using reference TRBV5-1 and TRBJ1-1 for the parts outside the CDR3, the full variable domain is KAGVTQTPRYLIKTRGQQVTLSCSPISGHRSVSWYQQTPGQGLQFLFEYFSETQRNKGNFPGRFSGRQFSNSRSEMNVSTLELGDSALYLCASSWGGAQRAEAFFGQGTRLTVV.

The chain employs TRBV5-4 and TRBJ2-7, with 12 bases matching TRBD2. This CDR3 is built from 17 residues. From germline, CDR1 is SGHNT and CDR2 YYREEE (reference sequence). The V gene end was trimmed by 5 bases and the J gene end by 6 bases; junction bases not matched to a gene: 15. Here the CDR3 reads CASSSGTLAGGPGEQYF. The CDR3 nucleotides read TGTGCCAGCAGTTCTGGTACGCTAGCGGGGGGGCCTGGCGAGCAGTACTTC.

The genes are TRBV6-5 and TRBJ2-2; possibly TRBD2 for D (5 bases). The CDR3 sequence is 13 residues long. CDR1 MNHEY and CDR2 SVGAGI come from the germline V gene. The germline V and J ends were trimmed by 5 bases and 5 bases, with 9 bases remaining between them. The CDR3 sequence: CASSPGNTGELFF. The DNA for the CDR3 is TGTGCCAGCAGTCCGGGGAATACCGGGGAGCTGTTTTTT.

The chain couples TRBV7-9 to TRBJ2-1; TRBD1 might be the D (5 bases). Germline V gives CDR1 SEHNR, CDR2 FQNEAQ (reference sequence). The CDR3 sequence is 13 residues long. The ends were cut back, 6 bases at V and 7 bases at J, with 13 bases in the middle. CDR3 sequence: CASRDTPRNEQFF. The CDR3 nucleotides read TGTGCCAGCAGGGACACCCCACGGAATGAGCAGTTCTTC.

V usage is TRBV29-1 and J usage is TRBJ2-7, with D unclear. The CDR3 consists of 12 residues. The germline V gene has CDR1 SQVTM and CDR2 ANQGSEA. The ends were cut back, 5 bases at V and 0 bases at J, with 8 bases in the middle. The CDR3 here is CSVQWGSYEQYF. The CDR3 DNA follows: TGCAGCGTTCAGTGGGGCTCCTACGAGCAGTACTTC.

The CDR3 DNA reads as TGTGCCAGCAGCTTAGGGGCGGGGGCCGAGGGGAATACGCAGTATTTT. Protein sequence: CASSLGAGAEGNTQYF. The genes are TRBV7-2 and TRBJ2-3; a possible D gene is TRBD2 (7 bases). The CDR3 spans 16 residues. The germline V gene encodes CDR1 SGHTA and CDR2 FQGNSA. V was shortened by 1 base and J by 7 bases, with 18 bases between the two germline ends.

This chain uses TRBV27 with TRBJ1-1, with D unclear. The CDR3 spans 13 residues. Between the trimmed V and J ends, which lost 1 base and 5 bases, there was a span of 8 bases. Looked up from germline, CDR1 is MNHEY and CDR2 is SMNVEV (reference sequence). The CDR3 sequence: CASSLYGRTEAFF. In DNA, the CDR3 is TGTGCCAGCAGTTTATACGGAAGAACTGAAGCTTTCTTT.

CDR3 bases: TGTGCCAGTACGGACAGGGAAGGCACAGATACGCAGTATTTT. Protein product: CASTDREGTDTQYF. The rearrangement joins TRBV19 to TRBJ2-3; 8 bases are shared with TRBD1. This CDR3 is 14 amino acids long. V was pared by 7 bases and J by 1 base, with 4 bases of the junction left unmatched. Germline V gene data show CDR1 as LNHDA and CDR2 as SQIVND (reference sequence).

V usage is TRBV27 and J usage is TRBJ1-2; D might be TRBD1 (6 bases). V gave up 8 bases and J gave up 4 bases, with 14 bases separating them. Germline CDR1 reads MNHEY; CDR2 reads SMNVEV (reference sequence). This CDR3 spans 13 amino acids. For the CDR3, the DNA is TGTGCCAGCGGGGGCCGGGATCTCTATGGCTACACCTTC. Translating it yields CASGGRDLYGYTF.

This rearrangement joins TRBV30 to TRBJ1-2; maybe TRBD1 (6 bases). CDR3 size: 14 residues. Deletions cut 3 bases from V and 2 bases from J, with 13 bases between. Germline-derived CDR1 and CDR2 are GTSNPN and SVGIG (reference sequence). The CDR3 region has the DNA TGTGCCTGGAGCCCCGGGACAAGAAACTATGGCTACACCTTC. It specifies CAWSPGTRNYGYTF.